The rows below give T cell receptor beta chains drawn from one sample of a study of control samples from healthy donors and cancer patients. Assay: immunoSEQ multiplex PCR; the TCRdb copy retains only in-frame clones and omits some. The sample carries 150,000 to 200,000 clones, over 85% recorded once. Sample: blood. These receptors originate from a man aged 25-45 years in good health. CDR3s include the opening cysteine and the closing phenylalanine or tryptophan. Rows may omit the clone size; those that give it use once, few, many or a size class.

-,TRBV2,TRBJ2-7,CASSGDRYEQYF
-,TRBV10-1,TRBJ1-1,CASSESGTTEAFF
-,TRBV9,TRBJ1-2,CASSVGRRTTERDGYTF
-,TRBV6-5,TRBJ2-2,CASNFGTANTGELFF
-,TRBV6-1,TRBJ1-1,CASSETRTGGTEAFF
-,TRBV19,TRBJ1-6,CASSIVDRDSSPLHF
-,TRBV4-1,TRBJ2-3,CASSQQSTDTQYF
-,TRBV27,TRBJ1-1,CASSLSGTGHSEAFF
-,TRBV4-3,TRBJ2-5,CASSQGAGLETQYF
-,TRBV28,TRBJ2-1,CASSLFGSVFF
once,TRBV2,TRBJ1-5,CASSKGGQGTNSNQPQHF
-,TRBV6-5,TRBJ1-1,CASRFRLVTEAFF
-,TRBV4-2,TRBJ1-2,CASSQDPAGPPGYTF
-,TRBV19,TRBJ2-5,CATRTSGRRQETQYF
-,TRBV7-9,TRBJ2-1,CASSPPNGDEQFF
-,TRBV19,TRBJ1-4,CASRVTGGDEKLFF
-,TRBV15,TRBJ1-2,CATSITWTGGPDGYTF
-,TRBV7-9,TRBJ2-7,CASRPITYEQYF
once,TRBV29-1,TRBJ1-2,CSAGTGKDGYTF
-,TRBV15,TRBJ2-7,CATSRGRGSGLSEQYF
-,TRBV7-2,TRBJ2-5,CASSRGRDRFGETQYF
-,TRBV28,TRBJ2-5,CASTKTGGAKTQYF
-,TRBV6-5,TRBJ1-1,CASRETVNTEAFF
-,TRBV28,TRBJ2-1,CASSLPTGTSSYNEQFF
-,TRBV21-1,TRBJ2-2,CASSPRQGAPNTGELFF
-,TRBV5-4,TRBJ2-7,CASRLQGASNEQYF
-,TRBV7-6,TRBJ2-3,CASSLAETRRTDTQYF
-,TRBV24-1,TRBJ1-5,CATSDLNQPQHF
-,TRBV7-2,TRBJ2-3,CASSLSWQTTDTQYF
-,TRBV5-4,TRBJ1-1,CASSSAPNTEAFF
-,TRBV30,TRBJ1-3,CAWSGSNTIYF
-,TRBV9,TRBJ1-5,CASSVSGTNNQPQHF
-,TRBV7-6,TRBJ1-1,CASRPIQVNTEAFF
once,TRBV5-4,TRBJ2-7,CASSLGEGDRAYEQYF
-,TRBV2,TRBJ1-1,CASKDENTEAFF
-,TRBV19,TRBJ1-4,CASSIDARGSTNEKLFF
-,TRBV5-4,TRBJ1-6,CASSLDGSSYNSPLHF
-,TRBV30,TRBJ2-3,CAWRGGGIDTQYF
-,TRBV7-2,TRBJ2-2,CASSLLGGELFF
-,TRBV30,TRBJ1-5,CAFRDRGNQPQHF
-,TRBV18,TRBJ2-3,CASSPTGAVADTQYF
-,TRBV27,TRBJ2-5,CASSWDPINQETQYF
-,TRBV15,TRBJ2-1,CATRSPGTAYNEQFF
-,TRBV24-1,TRBJ2-2,CATSAPGLSNTGELFF
-,TRBV5-4,TRBJ2-6,CASSLGTGGSGANVLTF
-,TRBV5-4,TRBJ1-2,CASSIPGRLYGYTF
-,TRBV11-2,TRBJ2-2,CASSLGQGTGELFF
-,TRBV5-1,TRBJ1-2,CASSLREGGGYSYTF
-,TRBV27,TRBJ1-1,CASSSGTGGFLYREAFF
-,TRBV5-1,TRBJ2-5,CASSAGTSARSNQETQYF
-,TRBV11-2,TRBJ2-2,CASSLGGSATGELFF
-,TRBV3-1/TRBV3-2,TRBJ2-2,CASSQEGGTGELFF
-,TRBV4-2,TRBJ2-5,CASSQTGEETQYF
-,TRBV19,TRBJ2-2,CASSTGPGELFF
-,TRBV11-2,TRBJ1-5,CASSSTLGSEGSQPQHF
-,TRBV2,TRBJ1-1,CASSDLAEAFF
-,TRBV4-2,TRBJ2-1,CASSQVGRGSYNEQFF
-,TRBV28,TRBJ1-6,CASSSPGHGNSPLHF
-,TRBV27,TRBJ1-4,CAYGGLGEKLFF